These 5 T cell receptor beta chains were sequenced from one sample in a study of T cell repertoires in cytomegalovirus infection. Using its own MiXCR run on the reads, TCRdb lists one record per CDR3 protein. Among 450,000 to 650,000 distinct CDR3 sequences listed, less than 30% were seen once. The sequencing sample was made of PBMCs. The receptors derive from a human donor in good health (CMV status not recorded). Some clones in this sample may be carry-over from other donors' samples.

The chain has TRBV12-5 and TRBJ1-3, with TRBD1 as a possible D gene (5 bases). This CDR3 is built from 13 residues. Trimming removed 5 bases from V and 4 bases from J, with 9 bases in between. The germline V gene encodes CDR1 LGHNT and CDR2 FRNRAP. CDR3 amino acids: CASGGGQGNTIYF. In DNA form, the CDR3 reads TGTGCTAGTGGTGGCGGACAAGGAAACACCATATATTTT. Using reference TRBV12-5 and TRBJ1-3 for the parts outside the CDR3, the full variable domain is DARVTQTPRHKVTEMGQEVTMRCQPILGHNTVFWYRQTMMQGLELLAYFRNRAPLDDSGMPKDRFSAEMPDATLATLKIQPSEPRDSAVYFCASGGGQGNTIYFGEGSWLTVV.

The CDR3 region is CASSQTGALSYEQYF. The CDR3 coding sequence is TGTGCCAGCAGCCAAACTGGGGCTTTGTCCTACGAGCAGTACTTC. The chain recombines TRBV7-8 with TRBJ2-7, with a tentative D call TRBD1 (5 bases). This CDR3 region has 15 residues. Looked up from germline, CDR1 is SGHVS and CDR2 is FQNEAQ. Trimming cost V 5 bases and J 1 base, with 15 bases left between them.

This chain connects TRBV18 to TRBJ2-3, with D perhaps TRBD1 or TRBD2 (5 bases each). The CDR3 runs to 14 residues. CDR1 is KGHSH, CDR2 LQKENI, per germline. The V end was cut by 4 bases, the J end by 4 bases, with 12 bases between. In nucleotides, the CDR3 is TGTGCCAGCTCACGATCGGGGCTACCAGATACGCAGTATTTT. This gives the protein CASSRSGLPDTQYF.

This clonotype was seen only a few times. The chain links TRBV19 to TRBJ2-1; D unclear. This CDR3 contains 13 residues. V was clipped by 3 bases and J by 5 bases, with 8 bases between them. CDR1 and CDR2 (germline): LNHDA, SQIVND (reference sequence). The CDR3 sequence is CASSIRLDNEQFF. The CDR3, as DNA: TGTGCCAGTAGTATTAGACTGGACAATGAGCAGTTCTTC. Using reference TRBV19 and TRBJ2-1 for the parts outside the CDR3, the full variable domain is DGGITQSPKYLFRKEGQNVTLSCEQNLNHDAMYWYRQDPGQGLRLIYYSQIVNDFQKGDIAEGYSVSREKKESFPLTVTSAQKNPTAFYLCASSIRLDNEQFFGPGTRLTVL.

In this sample, this clonotype turned up many times. This chain joins TRBV7-2 and TRBJ2-3; possible D gene TRBD2, 6 bases. Trimming took off 1 base at V and 4 bases at J, with 15 bases between the two ends. The CDR3 consists of 16 residues. The germline CDR1 and CDR2 sequences are SGHTA and FQGNSA. The DNA for the CDR3 is TGTGCCAGCAGCTTAGTGGGGGGAACTAGGGCAGATACGCAGTATTTT. This encodes CASSLVGGTRADTQYF.